Below, 28 T cell receptor beta chains from the same sample are listed, as sequenced in a study of PD-1 blockade in classical Hodgkin lymphoma. Generated by immunoSEQ multiplex PCR, the TCRdb table keeps only in-frame clones and is missing some. The sample has 5,500 to 6,500 clones, just under 80% seen once. Every patient had relapsed following autologous stem cell transplantation, and cohorts differed in brentuximab vedotin exposure. The authors purified CD4+ T cells from thawed PBMCs by magnetic negative selection. Sequencing was performed on CD4+ T cells from blood, taken at baseline. These receptor sequences come from a human donor with classical Hodgkin lymphoma.

The chain joins TRBV10-3 to TRBJ1-1; D possibly corresponds to TRBD1 (5 bases). CDR1 is ENHRY, CDR2 SYGVKD, per germline. Trimming cost V 10 bases and J 5 bases, with 14 bases left between them. This CDR3 has 12 residues. The CDR3 region has the DNA TGTGCCACCATGGGGGGGAGTACTGAAGCTTTCTTT. Its translation is CATMGGSTEAFF.

V is TRBV4-3 and J is TRBJ2-7, with 9 bases aligning to TRBD1. V lost 4 bases, J lost 2 bases, and 6 bases stayed unmatched. The CDR3 runs 15 residues. From germline, CDR1 is LGHNA and CDR2 YSLEER. The CDR3 nucleotides are TGCGCCAGCAGCCGTCTGGGACAGGGCCCCTACGAGCAGTACTTC. Encoded protein: CASSRLGQGPYEQYF.

This clone has only a few counts. The gene calls are TRBV5-4 and TRBJ2-7; D ambiguous. V was shortened by 3 bases and J by 0 bases, with 13 bases between the two germline ends. Germline CDR1 is SGHNT and CDR2 is YYREEE (reference sequence). The CDR3 consists of 15 residues. As DNA, the CDR3 is TGTGCCAGCAGCTCGGACGGACGTTCCTCCTACGAGCAGTACTTC. Amino acid sequence: CASSSDGRSSYEQYF.

This clone appeared once. V and J are TRBV6-6 and TRBJ1-3; D may be TRBD1 (6 bases). V was pared by 5 bases and J by 4 bases, with 15 bases between. The germline CDR1 and CDR2 sequences are MNHNY and SVGAGI (reference sequence). The CDR3 totals 15 residues. DNA of the CDR3: TGTGCCAGCAGTCCACAGGGCCGAAGAGGAAACACCATATATTTT. It translates to CASSPQGRRGNTIYF.

The genes are TRBV23-1 and TRBJ1-2; TRBD1 is a possible D gene (5 bases). TRBV23-1 is an ORF; its function is uncertain. This CDR3 spans 13 amino acids. Trimming took 1 base from V and 8 from J, leaving 11 bases between them. In DNA, the CDR3 is TGCGCCAGCAGTCAATTTCAGGGTGAGGGCTACACCTTC. It translates to CASSQFQGEGYTF.

The chain carries TRBV9 and TRBJ2-3; 11 bases agree with TRBD2. V was pared by 1 base and J by 7 bases, with 8 bases of the junction left unmatched. Germline CDR1 and CDR2: SGDLS and YYNGEE. This CDR3 has 16 residues. CDR3 loop: CASSVQDSGGANTQYF. CDR3 coding DNA: TGTGCCAGCAGCGTACAGGATAGCGGGGGGGCCAATACGCAGTATTTT.

This sequence joins TRBV29-1 and TRBJ2-1; D remains ambiguous. The CDR3 sequence is 13 residues long. Trimming shortened V by 2 bases and J by 2 bases, and 7 bases separated the two germline ends. In germline, CDR1 is SQVTM, CDR2 ANQGSEA. CDR3 coding DNA: TGCAGCGTTGAAATAGACGCCTACAATGAGCAGTTCTTC. Protein: CSVEIDAYNEQFF.

The chain combines TRBV28 with TRBJ2-5; D is unresolved. Germline CDR1 MDHEN, CDR2 SYDVKM. Trimming left V 4 bases short and J 7 bases short, with 16 bases between. The CDR3 spans 14 residues. CDR3 residues: CASSSLRSSRTQYF. For the CDR3, the DNA is TGTGCCAGCAGTTCCTTGCGGAGCAGCCGGACCCAGTACTTC. The variable domain in full, with the rest retrieved from reference TRBV28 and TRBJ2-5, is DVKVTQSSRYLVKRTGEKVFLECVQDMDHENMFWYRQDPGLGLRLIYFSYDVKMKEKGDIPEGYSVSREKKERFSLILESASTNQTSMYLCASSSLRSSRTQYFGPGTRLLVL.

This clone has only a few counts. The chain employs TRBV19 and TRBJ1-2, with D perhaps matching TRBD1 (5 bases). The germline gives CDR1 LNHDA, CDR2 SQIVND (reference sequence). Trimming stripped 8 bases from V and 8 bases from J, with 15 bases between. This CDR3 is built from 12 residues. CDR3 in amino acids: CASGLIGAGYTF. In nucleotides, the CDR3 is TGTGCCAGTGGTCTGATCGGGGCCGGCTACACCTTC.

The chain employs TRBV5-3 and TRBJ2-7; 11 positions agree with TRBD2. TRBV5-3 is marked as an open reading frame, function uncertain. V shed 2 bases, J shed 7 bases, and the junction held 8 bases outside the gene matches. The CDR3 contains 15 residues. The CDR3 loop reads CARSFHSGGAEEQYF. In DNA form, the CDR3 reads TGTGCCAGAAGCTTCCATAGCGGGGGGGCGGAAGAGCAGTACTTC.

The V and J genes are TRBV29-1 and TRBJ1-2; D gene unclear. Trimming removed 7 bases at V and 6 bases at J, with 12 bases between. The CDR3 totals 11 residues. CDR1 and CDR2 from the germline V gene are SQVTM and ANQGSEA. CDR3 in amino acids: CSARIYNGYTF. CDR3 sequence (DNA): TGCAGCGCAAGGATTTATAATGGCTACACCTTC.

The gene calls are TRBV2 and TRBJ2-6; D unclear. The germline gives CDR1 SNHLY, CDR2 FYNNEI. The CDR3 has 14 residues. Trimming stripped 3 bases from V and 8 bases from J, with 11 bases between. The CDR3: CASSEQVTSNVLTF. In DNA form, the CDR3 reads TGTGCCAGCAGTGAGCAGGTCACCTCCAACGTCCTGACTTTC.

This chain uses TRBV28 with TRBJ2-7, with D unclear. Trimming took 3 bases from V and 0 from J, leaving 9 bases between them. The CDR3 covers 14 residues. Germline values: CDR1 MDHEN, CDR2 SYDVKM. In DNA, the CDR3 is TGTGCCAGCAGTTTTTTTGGGAACTCCTACGAGCAGTACTTC. It is translated as CASSFFGNSYEQYF.

This chain uses TRBV27 with TRBJ1-1, with D possibly matching TRBD1 (6 bases). Germline lookup yields CDR1 MNHEY and CDR2 SMNVEV (reference sequence). V was cut by 6 bases and J by 0 bases, with 23 bases left in between. The CDR3 totals 18 residues. CDR3 sequence reads: CASSSFDRFRIMNTEAFF. The DNA for the CDR3 is TGTGCCAGCAGCTCCTTCGACAGGTTTCGAATAATGAACACTGAAGCTTTCTTT.

The chain combines TRBV7-3 with TRBJ2-3; D gene ambiguous. CDR1 and CDR2 from the germline V gene are SGHTA and FQGTGA. With 1 base removed from V and 0 bases from J, the gap between germline ends came to 8 bases. This CDR3 spans 15 amino acids. The DNA for the CDR3 is TGTGCCAGCAGCTTAAGTCTGGGGAGCACAGATACGCAGTATTTT. Amino acid sequence: CASSLSLGSTDTQYF.

The chain carries TRBV11-3 and TRBJ2-1, with no clear D. V gave up 5 bases and J gave up 7 bases, with 9 bases separating them. The CDR3 is 12 residues long. The germline gives CDR1 SGHNT, CDR2 YENEEA. This CDR3 is CASSHGLNEQFF. The CDR3 region has the DNA TGTGCCAGCAGCCATGGGTTGAATGAGCAGTTCTTC.

The V and J genes are TRBV5-6 and TRBJ1-6; TRBD1 aligns across 7 bases. V trimming: 7 bases; J trimming: 7 bases; junction bases outside the gene matches: 8. CDR1 is SGHDT and CDR2 is YYEEEE in the germline V gene. The CDR3 covers 14 residues. The CDR3, as DNA: TGTGCCAGCCGCAGACAGGGAGGAAATTCACCCCTCCACTTT. Its translation: CASRRQGGNSPLHF.

The chain carries TRBV7-2 and TRBJ2-7; D could derive from TRBD1 or TRBD2 (5 bases each). The CDR3 covers 15 residues. Trimming left V 4 bases short and J 0 bases short, with 13 bases between. Looked up from germline, CDR1 is SGHTA and CDR2 is FQGNSA. CDR3 DNA: TGTGCCAGCAGCTGGGGACGGGTTAGCTCCTACGAGCAGTACTTC. It encodes CASSWGRVSSYEQYF. The full variable domain, completed using reference TRBV7-2 and TRBJ2-7, is GAGVSQSPSNKVTEKGKDVELRCDPISGHTALYWYRQSLGQGLEFLIYFQGNSAPDKSGLPSDRFSAERTGGSVSTLTIQRTQQEDSAVYLCASSWGRVSSYEQYFGPGTRLTVT.

This chain connects TRBV7-9 to TRBJ1-1; weak D call: TRBD1 (6 bases). The V and J ends lost 4 bases and 5 bases respectively, with 17 bases between them. CDR3 length: 15 residues. Looked up from germline, CDR1 is SEHNR and CDR2 is FQNEAQ (reference sequence). CDR3 loop: CASSSAVSQGTEAFF. As DNA, the CDR3 is TGTGCCAGCAGCTCTGCCGTCTCCCAGGGGACTGAAGCTTTCTTT. The whole variable domain, remainder taken from reference TRBV7-9 and TRBJ1-1, is DTGVSQNPRHKITKRGQNVTFRCDPISEHNRLYWYRQTLGQGPEFLTYFQNEAQLEKSRLLSDRFSAERPKGSFSTLEIQRTEQGDSAMYLCASSSAVSQGTEAFFGQGTRLTVV.

The V and J genes are TRBV6-5 and TRBJ2-5; D gene unclear. V dropped 5 bases and J dropped 5 bases, with 9 bases sitting between them. The CDR3 length is 12 residues. Germline V CDR1 and CDR2: MNHEY, SVGAGI. The CDR3 region has the DNA TGTGCCAGCAGTCGCCCCGGTGAGACCCAGTACTTC. Encoded protein: CASSRPGETQYF.

The DNA for the CDR3 is TGTGCCAGCGGATATTTCCGCGGGGGCACTGAAGCTTTCTTT. This sequence encodes CASGYFRGGTEAFF. The J gene is TRBJ1-1, the V gene TRBV7-9, with a tentative D call TRBD1 (5 bases). The germline gives CDR1 SEHNR, CDR2 FQNEAQ (reference sequence). Trimming shortened V by 8 bases and J by 4 bases, and 17 bases separated the two germline ends. This CDR3 has 14 residues.

This clone was observed a handful of times. This sequence joins TRBV30 and TRBJ1-4, with unresolved D. Trimming stripped 0 bases from V and 8 bases from J, with 19 bases between. Germline assignment: CDR1 GTSNPN and CDR2 SVGIG (reference sequence). The CDR3 runs 16 residues. CDR3 loop: CAWSVPRFELGEKLFF. CDR3 bases: TGTGCCTGGAGTGTACCCCGGTTTGAGTTGGGGGAAAAACTGTTTTTT.

The V gene is TRBV7-9, the J gene TRBJ2-3; D gene uncertain. The length of the CDR3 is 12 residues. CDR1 is SEHNR, CDR2 FQNEAQ, per germline (reference sequence). Deletions cut 4 bases from V and 2 bases from J, with 4 bases between. CDR3 sequence: CASSSNTDTQYF. In DNA, the CDR3 is TGTGCCAGCAGCTCGAACACAGATACGCAGTATTTT.

V is TRBV30 and J is TRBJ2-7, with 8 bases aligning to TRBD1. Trimming took 5 bases from V and 2 from J; bases not matched to a gene: 5. Looked up from germline, CDR1 is GTSNPN and CDR2 is SVGIG (reference sequence). This CDR3 region has 13 residues. In nucleotides, the CDR3 is TGTGCCTGGGTCCGGGACAGGCCCTACGAGCAGTACTTC. This encodes CAWVRDRPYEQYF. The full variable domain, completed using reference TRBV30 and TRBJ2-7, is SQTIHQWPATLVQPVGSPLSLECTVEGTSNPNLYWYRQAAGRGLQLLFYSVGIGQISSEVPQNLSASRPQDRQFILSSKKLLLSDSGFYLCAWVRDRPYEQYFGPGTRLTVT.

The rearrangement uses TRBV28 and TRBJ1-4; no definite D call. V lost 5 bases, J lost 5 bases, and 12 bases lay in between. CDR3 length equals 14 residues. Germline lookup yields CDR1 MDHEN and CDR2 SYDVKM. The CDR3 DNA sequence: TGTGCCAGCAGTCTCCCCCTCACCAATGAAAAACTGTTTTTT. Amino acid sequence: CASSLPLTNEKLFF.

This clone occurred once. This rearrangement joins TRBV7-8 to TRBJ2-3; 8 nucleotides line up with TRBD1. Trimming cost V 4 bases and J 0 bases; bases outside gene matches: 3. Germline V gene sequence: CDR1 SGHVS, CDR2 FQNEAQ. The CDR3 length is 15 residues. CDR3 nucleotides: TGTGCCAGCAGCTCGGGACAGGTTAGCACAGATACGCAGTATTTT. Translation: CASSSGQVSTDTQYF. The complete variable domain, with remaining parts taken from reference TRBV7-8 and TRBJ2-3, reads GAGVSQSPRYKVAKRGQDVALRCDPISGHVSLFWYQQALGQGPEFLTYFQNEAQLDKSGLPSDRFFAERPEGSVSTLKIQRTQQEDSAVYLCASSSGQVSTDTQYFGPGTRLTVL.

The CDR3 protein is CAISTGNSYNSPLHF. The DNA for the CDR3 is TGTGCCATCAGCACAGGAAACTCCTATAATTCACCCCTCCACTTT. The gene calls are TRBV10-3 and TRBJ1-6, with D perhaps TRBD1 (5 bases). CDR1 is ENHRY, CDR2 SYGVKD, per germline. This CDR3 region has 15 residues. The V gene lost 6 bases and the J gene lost 0 bases, with 9 bases spanning the gap.

The chain has TRBV5-6 and TRBJ2-1; 10 positions match TRBD1. Germline CDR1 is SGHDT and CDR2 is YYEEEE. V lost 2 bases and J lost 8; bases outside the gene matches: 4. The CDR3 covers 14 residues. The CDR3 sequence is CASSFGQGGDEQFF. CDR3 coding DNA: TGTGCCAGCAGCTTCGGACAGGGGGGCGATGAGCAGTTCTTC. Together with reference TRBV5-6 and TRBJ2-1, the CDR3 gives the full variable domain: DAGVTQSPTHLIKTRGQQVTLRCSPKSGHDTVSWYQQALGQGPQFIFQYYEEEERQRGNFPDRFSGHQFPNYSSELNVNALLLGDSALYLCASSFGQGGDEQFFGPGTRLTVL.